The T cell receptor (beta chain) under discussion was sequenced for a study of cytomegalovirus exposure and HLA in healthy donors. The PCR ran on 60 Vbeta and 13 Jbeta primers. The method was immunoSEQ multiplex PCR; TCRdb's version includes in-frame clones alone and lacks a portion of them. The table gives about 110,000 clones; the top ten clones make up about 3.5% of it. Looked up from germline, CDR1 is SGHTA and CDR2 is FQGNSA. V was clipped by 1 base and J by 1 base; unmatched bases: 5. CDR3 length equals 17 residues. Sequencing was performed on PBMCs. This chain joins TRBV7-2 and TRBJ2-5; 11 nucleotides match TRBD2. The TCR originated in a young man in good health and CMV-seronegative. In DNA, the CDR3 is TGTGCCAGCAGCTTAGGACTAGCGGGGATCACCCAAGAGACCCAGTACTTC. Its translation: CASSLGLAGITQETQYF. Variable domain in full (rest from reference TRBV7-2 and TRBJ2-5): GAGVSQSPSNKVTEKGKDVELRCDPISGHTALYWYRQSLGQGLEFLIYFQGNSAPDKSGLPSDRFSAERTGGSVSTLTIQRTQQEDSAVYLCASSLGLAGITQETQYFGPGTRLLVL.